This T cell receptor beta chain stems from a study of beta chain features in type 1 diabetes. Findings of the study overall: TCRB CDR3s from Type 1 diabetes patients were moderately but significantly shorter in all four CD4+ subsets.

Trimming stripped 0 bases from V and 5 bases from J, with 11 bases between. Germline V CDR1 and CDR2: GTSNPN, SVGIG (reference sequence). This CDR3 contains 14 residues. The whole isolated RNA underwent reverse transcription, so sequencing captured expressed TCRB transcripts. The assay was immunoSEQ multiplex PCR, and TCRdb's table has in-frame clones only and misses some. Altogether around 300,000 clones are present, 15% being singletons, with the ten largest covering approximately 0.015%. Notes on this clone: The target antigen is unknown.

The sequence derives from a man between 18 and 29 years old with type 1 diabetes. Material: naive CD4+ T cells from blood. This rearrangement joins TRBV30 to TRBJ1-5, with D perhaps TRBD1 (5 bases). CDR3 amino acids: CAWSVSRADQPQHF. DNA of the CDR3: TGTGCCTGGAGTGTGAGCAGGGCGGATCAGCCCCAGCATTTT.